These 2 T cell receptor beta chains share one sample of origin, sequenced in a study of T cell clonotyping in hematopoietic cell transplantation. The repertoire was sequenced with immunoSEQ multiplex PCR; TCRdb's copy has only in-frame clones and lacks some. The sample consists of some 8,000 clones, 85% to 90% of them appearing once. The sample in question was peripheral blood mononuclear cells, obtained at the time of graft-versus-host disease after allogeneic stem cell transplant. Receptors were obtained from a male patient aged 55 to 69 who had an allogeneic stem cell transplant from a related donor, so the T cells may come from the graft donor. Some clones in this sample may be carry-over from other donors' samples.

The sample holds one count of this clone. This chain joins TRBV11-3 and TRBJ1-1; possibly TRBD1 for D (6 bases). The ends were cut back, 5 bases at V and 0 bases at J, with 13 bases in the middle. The germline CDR1 and CDR2 sequences are SGHNT and YENEEA. This CDR3 region has 15 residues. CDR3 in DNA: TGTGCCAGCAGCCAAAGGGGGGGGATGAACACTGAAGCTTTCTTT. It yields the protein CASSQRGGMNTEAFF.

This sequence joins TRBV28 and TRBJ2-7, with D hard to call. The germline V gene has CDR1 MDHEN and CDR2 SYDVKM. The V end lost 2 bases, the J end lost 0 bases, and 8 bases lay between the germline ends. This CDR3 comprises 14 residues. CDR3: CASSLVWGSYEQYF. The CDR3 coding sequence is TGTGCCAGCAGTTTAGTGTGGGGCTCCTACGAGCAGTACTTC.